The clone carrying this T cell receptor (beta chain) was picked up a small number of times. Its antigen remains unidentified. At least 5.5 micrograms of total RNA were extracted per sample. This sample is part of a study of blood T cells in healthy people across ages. Primed by a sample-barcoded 5' primer and a J-beta primer mix, a second PCR proceeded for roughly 6 to 12 cycles. Using its own MiXCR run on the 5' RACE reads, TCRdb lists one record per CDR3 protein. The data contain approximately 790,000 distinct CDR3 sequences, approximately 65% of them singletons. The study, taken as a whole, reports: TCR beta diversity tracked closely with naive T cell percentage. When set beside aged donors, long-lived donors presented more naive CD4+ cells and higher diversity. Older age went with lower TCR beta diversity per million T cells, in a roughly linear way.

The germline gives CDR1 SGHTA, CDR2 FQGTGA. J gave up 4 bases and V 0 bases, and 4 bases lay outside the gene matches. The CDR3 is 15 residues long. The source of this sequence is a man aged 25 to 40 in good health. The rearrangement uses TRBV7-3 and TRBJ1-2, with 8 bases lining up with TRBD1. Sequencing was carried out using blood. In DNA, the CDR3 is TGTGCCAGCAGCTTAACCGGACAGGGAGTCTATGGCTACACCTTC. Protein: CASSLTGQGVYGYTF.